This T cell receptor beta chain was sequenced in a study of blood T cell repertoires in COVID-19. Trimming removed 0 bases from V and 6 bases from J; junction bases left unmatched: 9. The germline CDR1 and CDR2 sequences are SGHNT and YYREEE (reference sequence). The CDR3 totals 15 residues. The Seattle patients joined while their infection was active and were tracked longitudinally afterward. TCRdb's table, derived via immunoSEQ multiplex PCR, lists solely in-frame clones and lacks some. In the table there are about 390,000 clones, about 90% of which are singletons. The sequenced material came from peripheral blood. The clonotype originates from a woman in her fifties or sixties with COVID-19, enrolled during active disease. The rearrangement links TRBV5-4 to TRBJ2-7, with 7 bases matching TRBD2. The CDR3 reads CASSLAGTGGGEQYF. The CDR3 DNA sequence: TGTGCCAGCAGCTTGGCCGGTACGGGGGGAGGCGAGCAGTACTTC.